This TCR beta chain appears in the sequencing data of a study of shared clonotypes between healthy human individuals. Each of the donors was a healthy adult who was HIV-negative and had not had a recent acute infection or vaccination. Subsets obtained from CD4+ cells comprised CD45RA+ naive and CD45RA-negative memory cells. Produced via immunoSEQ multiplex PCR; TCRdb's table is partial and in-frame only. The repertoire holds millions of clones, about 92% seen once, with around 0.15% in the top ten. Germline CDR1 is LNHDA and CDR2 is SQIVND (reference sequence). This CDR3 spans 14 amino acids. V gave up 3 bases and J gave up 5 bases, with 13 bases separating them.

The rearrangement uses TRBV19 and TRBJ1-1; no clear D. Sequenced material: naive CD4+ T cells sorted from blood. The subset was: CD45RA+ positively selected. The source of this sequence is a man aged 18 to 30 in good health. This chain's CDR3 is CASSILGLWTEAFF. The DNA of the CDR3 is TGTGCCAGTAGTATCCTGGGATTGTGGACTGAAGCTTTCTTT.